The 25 T cell receptor beta chains below come from one sample, sequenced in a study of blood T cell repertoires in COVID-19. Sequencing was performed with immunoSEQ multiplex PCR; in TCRdb, only in-frame clones are kept and a portion is missing. This table has approximately 130,000 clones, about 77% appearing once. Sequencing was carried out using peripheral blood. The receptors shown here come from a human donor in a cohort sampled during active COVID-19.

The sample holds one count of this clone. The chain is built from TRBV18 and TRBJ2-3; no firm D call. V was trimmed by 3 bases and J by 7 bases, leaving 14 bases between them. Germline-derived CDR1 and CDR2 are KGHSH and LQKENI. CDR3 size: 14 residues. The CDR3 region has the DNA TGTGCCAGCTCACCTCTGAGGTCTGCCCATACGCAGTATTTT. It translates to CASSPLRSAHTQYF.

This clone was observed once. The chain recombines TRBV10-3 with TRBJ1-1, with D possibly TRBD1 on 6 matching bases. V was pared by 7 bases and J by 4 bases, with 16 bases between. The CDR3 sequence is 14 residues long. The V gene's germline CDR1 is ENHRY and CDR2 SYGVKD. The CDR3 DNA follows: TGTGCCATCACTGGGGGGGGGCAAGGCACTGAAGCTTTCTTT. Encoded protein: CAITGGGQGTEAFF.

The chain couples TRBV6-6 to TRBJ1-2; 11 bases agree with TRBD1. Trimming took 5 bases from V and 4 from J; bases not matched to a gene: 3. Germline V gene data show CDR1 as MNHNY and CDR2 as SVGAGI (reference sequence). This CDR3 is built from 14 residues. CDR3 in DNA: TGTGCCAGCAGTCCCGGGACAGGGGGCTATGGCTACACCTTC. Protein: CASSPGTGGYGYTF.

This chain connects TRBV18 to TRBJ2-1; possibly TRBD1 for D (6 bases). The CDR3 spans 16 residues. Trimming stripped 4 bases from V and 6 bases from J, with 19 bases between. Looked up from germline, CDR1 is KGHSH and CDR2 is LQKENI. Here the CDR3 DNA reads TGTGCCAGCTCACAGAGCACACCCCTGGGGGCCAATGAGCAGTTCTTC. The encoded protein is CASSQSTPLGANEQFF.

This clone occurred once. The DNA for the CDR3 is TGCACCAGCAGCCAAGATAATGGACTAGCGGGGATGGGTGAGCAGTTCTTC. It specifies CTSSQDNGLAGMGEQFF. V gene TRBV1 combines with J gene TRBJ2-1; no check of the table's D call, TRBD2, against the DNA was made. TRBV1 is shown as a pseudogene. The CDR3 has 17 residues.

The chain is built from TRBV7-9 and TRBJ2-7, with 7 bases that match TRBD1. This CDR3 has 16 amino acids. Trimming at V came to 1 base and at J to 7 bases, leaving 13 bases not matched to a gene. Germline values: CDR1 SEHNR, CDR2 FQNEAQ (reference sequence). The CDR3 region has the DNA TGTGCCAGCAGCTTAGACGGGACAGCCAGCCAAGGGGAGCAGTACTTC. The encoded protein is CASSLDGTASQGEQYF.

This clone was detected only once. V and J are TRBV11-2 and TRBJ1-2; 11 bases are a match to TRBD1. The CDR3 sequence is 16 residues long. CDR1 and CDR2 from the germline V gene are SGHAT and FQNNGV. V dropped 3 bases and J dropped 0; count of bases not matched to a gene: 3. The CDR3 bases are TGTGCCAGCAGCTTCCGGACAGGGGGCACTAACTATGGCTACACCTTC. Translation gives CASSFRTGGTNYGYTF.

The gene calls are TRBV19 and TRBJ2-7; 7 bases align to TRBD2. Germline lookup yields CDR1 LNHDA and CDR2 SQIVND (reference sequence). The CDR3 is 14 residues long. V was pared by 2 bases and J by 2 bases, with 3 bases of the junction left unmatched. In DNA, the CDR3 is TGTGCCAGTAGTATAACTAGCGATACCTACGAGCAGTACTTC. Residues: CASSITSDTYEQYF.

The chain combines TRBV10-3 with TRBJ1-1, with 8 bases aligning to TRBD1. Germline V lookup: CDR1 ENHRY, CDR2 SYGVKD. V shed 3 bases and J 4 bases; nucleotides not matched to a gene: 7. The CDR3 has 15 residues. The CDR3 DNA sequence: TGTGCCATCAGTGAACCGCGGACAGGGCTCACTGAAGCTTTCTTT. Protein: CAISEPRTGLTEAFF.

This sequence joins TRBV11-2 and TRBJ2-3; D perhaps matches TRBD2 (5 bases). Germline V gives CDR1 SGHAT, CDR2 FQNNGV. Trimming removed 5 bases at V and 5 bases at J, with 17 bases between. This CDR3 is 15 amino acids long. The DNA for the CDR3 is TGTGCCAGCAGCAAACTGGCGGGTTGGATAGATACGCAGTATTTT. Amino acids: CASSKLAGWIDTQYF. Full variable domain (outside the CDR3, taken from reference TRBV11-2 and TRBJ2-3): EAGVAQSPRYKIIEKRQSVAFWCNPISGHATLYWYQQILGQGPKLLIQFQNNGVVDDSQLPKDRFSAERLKGVDSTLKIQPAKLEDSAVYLCASSKLAGWIDTQYFGPGTRLTVL.

V usage is TRBV5-5 and J usage is TRBJ1-6, with no clear D. The germline CDR1 and CDR2 sequences are SGHKS and YYEKEE (reference sequence). CDR3 length equals 16 residues. V lost 0 bases and J 4 bases, leaving 11 bases between the germline ends. CDR3 bases: TGTGCCAGCAGCTTGGCCTGGCAGGAATATAATTCACCCCTCCACTTT. This gives the protein CASSLAWQEYNSPLHF. Using reference TRBV5-5 and TRBJ1-6 for the parts outside the CDR3, the full variable domain is DAGVTQSPTHLIKTRGQQVTLRCSPISGHKSVSWYQQVLGQGPQFIFQYYEKEERGRGNFPDRFSARQFPNYSSELNVNALLLGDSALYLCASSLAWQEYNSPLHFGNGTRLTVT.

The CDR3 spells CASSSGQGGTGELFF. DNA of the CDR3: TGTGCCAGCAGTTCGGGACAGGGCGGGACCGGGGAGCTGTTTTTT. This chain joins TRBV5-4 and TRBJ2-2; 9 bases agree with TRBD1. The CDR3 has 15 amino acids. The ends lost 5 bases at V and 5 bases at J; junction bases unmatched: 7. CDR1 and CDR2 from the germline V gene are SGHNT and YYREEE (reference sequence).

The chain combines TRBV7-9 with TRBJ1-1, with 10 nucleotides matching TRBD1. J was trimmed by 7 bases and V by 1 base; bases with no gene match: 9. CDR1 and CDR2 (germline): SEHNR, FQNEAQ (reference sequence). This CDR3 has 16 amino acids. In DNA, the CDR3 is TGTGCCAGCAGCTTAGAGGGGGGACAGGGGTTCGGTGAAGCTTTCTTT. This translates into CASSLEGGQGFGEAFF.

The chain has TRBV19 and TRBJ1-2, with a possible D match to TRBD1 (5 bases). Trimming removed 3 bases at V and 4 bases at J, with 9 bases between. CDR1 is LNHDA and CDR2 is SQIVND in the germline V gene (reference sequence). CDR3 length equals 13 residues. This CDR3 reads CASSIQGSYGYTF. DNA for the CDR3: TGTGCCAGTAGTATTCAGGGAAGCTATGGCTACACCTTC.

The chain links TRBV18 to TRBJ1-3, with TRBD1 as a possible D gene (6 bases). Per germline, CDR1 KGHSH and CDR2 LQKENI. V lost 9 bases and J 3 bases, leaving 18 bases between the germline ends. The CDR3 sequence is 15 residues long. CDR3 DNA: TGTGCCAGTGTGTGGGGGCCAGCTCGTGGAAACACCATATATTTT. It yields the protein CASVWGPARGNTIYF.

This clone was observed once. DNA for the CDR3: TGTGCCAGCAGCAAACCGAAAGCGGGGTATGCCAAAAACATTCAGTACTTC. Its protein product is CASSKPKAGYAKNIQYF. This rearrangement joins TRBV21-1 to TRBJ2-4; the listed D gene, TRBD2, was not tested against the DNA. TRBV21-1 is deemed a pseudogene. The CDR3 is 17 amino acids.

The chain joins TRBV3-1 (or the pseudogene TRBV3-2) to TRBJ2-7, with D uncertain. This CDR3 has 16 amino acids. CDR1 LGHDT and CDR2 YNNKEL come from the germline V gene (reference sequence). The V end was cut by 1 base, the J end by 3 bases, with 16 bases between. CDR3 sequence: CASSQGLLIRIYEQYF. CDR3 bases: TGTGCCAGCAGCCAAGGGCTCCTCATCAGGATCTACGAGCAGTACTTC.

V gene TRBV2 combines with J gene TRBJ1-6; 8 bases are a match to TRBD1. The germline CDR1 and CDR2 sequences are SNHLY and FYNNEI. With V trimmed by 5 bases and J by 7 bases, 4 bases remained unmatched. CDR3 size: 14 residues. CDR3 region: CASSQTGENSPLHF. The CDR3 DNA is TGTGCCAGCAGTCAGACAGGGGAGAATTCACCCCTCCACTTT.

The rearrangement links TRBV10-3 to TRBJ2-7; TRBD1 might be the D (6 bases). Germline-derived CDR1 and CDR2 are ENHRY and SYGVKD. Trimming took 3 bases from V and 2 from J, leaving 8 bases between them. The CDR3 is 13 residues long. CDR3 coding DNA: TGTGCCATCAGTGAAGGACAGCCCTACGAGCAGTACTTC. Translation gives CAISEGQPYEQYF.

This chain uses TRBV29-1 with TRBJ1-1; TRBD1 aligns across 8 bases. Germline V gene data show CDR1 as SQVTM and CDR2 as ANQGSEA. This CDR3 is built from 13 residues. The J segment lost 7 bases and the V segment lost 6 bases, leaving 10 bases of the junction unmatched. The CDR3 sequence is CSVVTGGKSEAFF. In DNA form, the CDR3 reads TGCAGCGTAGTAACAGGGGGTAAGAGTGAAGCTTTCTTT.

This clone appeared once. At one end, the junction sequence differs from germline, possibly due to a read error. The genes are TRBV11-2 and TRBJ2-1; D is perhaps TRBD2 (6 bases). Germline CDR1 and CDR2: SGHAT and FQNNGV. The CDR3 is made up of 14 amino acids. The CDR3 nucleotides are TGTGCCAGCAGCCTAGATACGGGAGTAGGTGAGCAGTTCTTC. Protein: CASSLDTGVGEQFF.

This chain joins TRBV11-1 and TRBJ2-5; D may be TRBD1 (6 bases). The CDR3 contains 14 residues. Trimming cost V 5 bases and J 3 bases, with 13 bases left between them. In germline, CDR1 is SGHAT, CDR2 FQDESV (reference sequence). The CDR3 DNA sequence: TGTGCCAGCAGCCCGGGAACAGGGAAAGAGACCCAGTACTTC. Its protein is CASSPGTGKETQYF. Filled out from reference TRBV11-1 and TRBJ2-5, the complete variable domain reads EAEVAQSPRYKITEKSQAVAFWCDPISGHATLYWYRQILGQGPELLVQFQDESVVDDSQLPKDRFSAERLKGVDSTLKIQPAELGDSAMYLCASSPGTGKETQYFGPGTRLLVL.

This clone has a handful of counts. This chain links TRBV5-4 with TRBJ2-5; TRBD2 might be the D (6 bases). V was pared by 5 bases and J by 5 bases, with 16 bases between. Germline values: CDR1 SGHNT, CDR2 YYREEE (reference sequence). The CDR3 sequence is 14 residues long. CDR3 sequence reads: CASRAQGGAETQYF. CDR3 nucleotide sequence: TGTGCCAGCAGAGCCCAAGGCGGGGCCGAGACCCAGTACTTC.

The chain carries TRBV28 and TRBJ1-1, with 8 bases aligning to TRBD1. Germline V gene lookup returns CDR1 MDHEN and CDR2 SYDVKM. The CDR3 covers 15 residues. Trimming at V came to 5 bases and at J to 0 bases, leaving 5 bases not matched to a gene. This chain's CDR3 is CASSAPGGVNTEAFF. CDR3 DNA sequence: TGTGCCAGCAGTGCGCCAGGGGGCGTGAACACTGAAGCTTTCTTT.

V and J are TRBV14 and TRBJ1-1; the D gene is possibly TRBD1 (6 bases). CDR3 length: 14 amino acids. Trimming removed 4 bases from V and 12 bases from J, with 21 bases in between. Germline-derived CDR1 and CDR2 are SGHDN and FVKESK. The DNA for the CDR3 is TGTGCCAGCAGCCCCCTCGAGGGGGGGCGCGTGACTTTCTTT. It translates to CASSPLEGGRVTFF.